Shown below are 27 T cell receptor beta chains from a single sample sequenced in a study of response to subunit inactivated influenza vaccine. TCRdb used MiXCR to reprocess the RT-PCR reads, holding one entry per CDR3 protein. Of fewer than 650,000 distinct CDR3 sequences in the sample, about an eighth were seen once. The source material was PBMCs from blood, sampled more than 35 days after vaccination. The receptors were sampled from a man aged 45-65 years who received an inactivated influenza vaccine.

This clonotype was seen only a few times. The genes are TRBV5-5 and TRBJ2-7, with a tentative D call TRBD2 (5 bases). V was trimmed by 4 bases and J by 7 bases, leaving 12 bases between them. Germline loops: CDR1 SGHKS, CDR2 YYEKEE (reference sequence). CDR3 length: 12 residues. This CDR3 reads CASSPGFSEQYF. CDR3 in DNA: TGTGCCAGCAGCCCGGGGTTCTCGGAGCAGTACTTC.

This clonotype was seen repeatedly, ten times or more. The chain combines TRBV5-1 with TRBJ2-3; D may be TRBD1 (6 bases). Germline V gene lookup returns CDR1 SGHRS and CDR2 YFSETQ. V was clipped by 2 bases and J by 6 bases, with 10 bases between them. The CDR3 sequence is 13 residues long. The CDR3 DNA reads as TGCGCCAGCAGCTTTGACAGGAGGGATACGCAGTATTTT. It encodes CASSFDRRDTQYF.

The table lists this clonotype with a few counts. The gene calls are TRBV7-3 and TRBJ2-1, with TRBD2 matching over 8 bases. The germline V gene encodes CDR1 SGHTA and CDR2 FQGTGA. V lost 0 bases to trimming and J lost 8 bases; unmatched junction nucleotides: 15. This CDR3 contains 18 residues. CDR3 bases: TGTGCCAGCAGCTTAACCCCCTTTATAGCGGGGAACCTCGATGAGCAGTTCTTC. It codes for CASSLTPFIAGNLDEQFF.

This clonotype was counted only a few times. The gene calls are TRBV20-1 and TRBJ2-3; 7 nucleotides match TRBD2. The CDR3 extends over 14 amino acids. Germline-derived CDR1 and CDR2 are DFQATT and SNEGSKA (reference sequence). Trimming took 6 bases from V and 1 from J; bases not matched to a gene: 7. In DNA, the CDR3 is TGCAGTGCCGTCCGGGGAGGGGGCACAGATACGCAGTATTTT. Protein sequence: CSAVRGGGTDTQYF.

This clonotype was seen only a few times. This sequence joins TRBV6-1 and TRBJ2-6; D is unclear. CDR3 size: 15 residues. Between the trimmed V and J ends, which lost 3 bases and 4 bases, there was a span of 10 bases. Looked up from germline, CDR1 is MNHNS and CDR2 is SASEGT. Here the CDR3 reads CASSESEPGANVLTF. The CDR3 coding sequence is TGTGCCAGCAGTGAGTCCGAACCCGGGGCCAACGTCCTGACTTTC.

This clonotype was counted a few times. This rearrangement joins TRBV7-8 to TRBJ2-1; possibly TRBD1 or TRBD2 for D (5 bases each). The CDR3 is made up of 13 amino acids. In germline, CDR1 is SGHVS, CDR2 FQNEAQ. Trimming pared 5 bases from V and 8 bases from J, leaving 13 bases between. CDR3 sequence reads: CASSPSGTHEQFF. Here the CDR3 DNA reads TGTGCCAGCAGCCCCTCCGGGACCCATGAGCAGTTCTTC.

The CDR3 protein is CATSRDQLATDTQYF. CDR3 DNA sequence: TGTGCCACCAGCAGAGATCAGCTAGCGACAGATACGCAGTATTTT. The V call is TRBV15, the J call TRBJ2-3; maybe TRBD2 (6 bases). CDR1 is LNHNV and CDR2 is YYDKDF in the germline V gene (reference sequence). The length of the CDR3 is 15 residues. Trimming left V 0 bases short and J 3 bases short, with 10 bases between.

This sequence joins TRBV29-1 and TRBJ1-3; D is undetermined. Germline CDR1 reads SQVTM; CDR2 reads ANQGSEA. The CDR3 totals 13 residues. The germline V and J ends were trimmed by 4 bases and 0 bases, with 7 bases remaining between them. This CDR3 reads CSVALSSGNTIYF. The CDR3 DNA reads as TGCAGCGTTGCCCTCAGCTCTGGAAACACCATATATTTT.

V and J are TRBV19 and TRBJ2-7; possibly TRBD1 or TRBD2 for D (5 bases each). The CDR3 runs 16 residues. Germline CDR1 is LNHDA and CDR2 is SQIVND (reference sequence). V was shortened by 6 bases and J by 1 base, with 19 bases between the two germline ends. CDR3: CASRDSGNSNSYEQYF. The CDR3 nucleotides are TGTGCCAGTAGGGACTCAGGGAATTCAAATTCCTACGAGCAGTACTTC.

V is TRBV7-9 and J is TRBJ1-4; D is perhaps TRBD1 (5 bases). V gave up 11 bases and J gave up 0 bases, with 10 bases separating them. The CDR3 loop spans 13 amino acids. The germline V gene encodes CDR1 SEHNR and CDR2 FQNEAQ (reference sequence). CDR3 amino acids: CAVTGATNEKLFF. As DNA, the CDR3 is TGTGCCGTTACAGGAGCAACTAATGAAAAACTGTTTTTT.

V usage is TRBV4-3 and J usage is TRBJ2-1; no firm D call. Between the trimmed V and J ends, which lost 2 bases and 4 bases, there was a span of 15 bases. This CDR3 is built from 16 residues. Germline loops: CDR1 LGHNA, CDR2 YSLEER. The CDR3 sequence is CASSQRVGPAYNEQFF. CDR3 sequence (DNA): TGCGCCAGCAGCCAAAGAGTCGGGCCAGCGTACAATGAGCAGTTCTTC.

There are many counts of this clonotype. The V and J genes are TRBV7-9 and TRBJ2-1; D possibly uses TRBD1 or TRBD2 (5 bases each). The CDR3 has 16 amino acids. Trimming took off 4 bases at V and 2 bases at J, with 15 bases between the two ends. Germline V lookup: CDR1 SEHNR, CDR2 FQNEAQ (reference sequence). The CDR3 nucleotides read TGTGCCAGCAGCTGGGGGTCTAGACAAGCCTACAATGAGCAGTTCTTC. Its translation is CASSWGSRQAYNEQFF. The complete variable domain, with remaining parts taken from reference TRBV7-9 and TRBJ2-1, reads DTGVSQNPRHKITKRGQNVTFRCDPISEHNRLYWYRQTLGQGPEFLTYFQNEAQLEKSRLLSDRFSAERPKGSFSTLEIQRTEQGDSAMYLCASSWGSRQAYNEQFFGPGTRLTVL.

This clonotype was seen a few times. This chain uses TRBV28 with TRBJ2-6; D ambiguous. The germline V gene encodes CDR1 MDHEN and CDR2 SYDVKM. The ends were cut back, 7 bases at V and 0 bases at J, with 7 bases in the middle. This CDR3 region has 14 residues. CDR3: CASNTLSGANVLTF. CDR3 sequence (DNA): TGTGCCAGCAACACACTCTCTGGGGCCAACGTCCTGACTTTC. Using reference TRBV28 and TRBJ2-6 for the parts outside the CDR3, the full variable domain is DVKVTQSSRYLVKRTGEKVFLECVQDMDHENMFWYRQDPGLGLRLIYFSYDVKMKEKGDIPEGYSVSREKKERFSLILESASTNQTSMYLCASNTLSGANVLTFGAGSRLTVL.

J is TRBJ1-2 and V is TRBV7-2, with unresolved D. Germline V gene data show CDR1 as SGHTA and CDR2 as FQGNSA. The CDR3 is 13 amino acids. Trimming took off 1 base at V and 2 bases at J, with 5 bases between the two ends. Here the CDR3 DNA reads TGTGCCAGCAGCTTAGATCAAAACTATGGCTACACCTTC. It translates to CASSLDQNYGYTF.

This clonotype was detected only a few times. The chain employs TRBV29-1 and TRBJ2-7; possibly TRBD1 for D (6 bases). The germline V gene has CDR1 SQVTM and CDR2 ANQGSEA. V was pared by 3 bases and J by 0 bases, with 12 bases between. The CDR3 is 14 amino acids. This chain's CDR3 is CSVETGLNSYEQYF. In DNA form, the CDR3 reads TGCAGCGTTGAGACAGGATTGAACTCCTACGAGCAGTACTTC.

This clonotype was found a few times. The chain has TRBV20-1 and TRBJ1-5, with 7 nucleotides matching TRBD1. This CDR3 has 16 amino acids. V was clipped by 1 base and J by 6 bases; unmatched bases: 12. The germline V gene encodes CDR1 DFQATT and CDR2 SNEGSKA (reference sequence). In nucleotides, the CDR3 is TGCAGTGCTAGAGGCCATGGGCTTGCAGGGGGTCAGCCCCAGCATTTT. It codes for CSARGHGLAGGQPQHF.

This clonotype was detected only a few times. The V gene is TRBV20-1, the J gene TRBJ1-1, with D maybe TRBD1 (5 bases). Germline CDR1 and CDR2: DFQATT and SNEGSKA (reference sequence). The CDR3 runs to 13 residues. With 3 bases removed from V and 3 bases from J, the gap between germline ends came to 11 bases. CDR3 nucleotide sequence: TGCAGTGCTAGTTCAGGGATCCACACTGAAGCTTTCTTT. It codes for CSASSGIHTEAFF.

The chain carries TRBV2 and TRBJ2-1; 7 bases are a match to TRBD1. This CDR3 has 15 amino acids. Germline CDR1 and CDR2: SNHLY and FYNNEI. V was clipped by 6 bases and J by 2 bases; unmatched bases: 7. The CDR3 spells CASRTGQTTYNEQFF. DNA of the CDR3: TGTGCCAGCAGAACGGGACAGACGACCTACAATGAGCAGTTCTTC.

The chain is built from TRBV29-1 and TRBJ1-4, with 7 bases lining up with TRBD1. Germline V gives CDR1 SQVTM, CDR2 ANQGSEA. J was trimmed by 7 bases and V by 4 bases; bases with no gene match: 12. The CDR3 has 15 amino acids. CDR3 bases: TGCAGCGTTGTACTGTTTGGGACAGTTGCTGAAAAACTGTTTTTT. Translated: CSVVLFGTVAEKLFF.

The chain links TRBV18 to TRBJ2-2; no firm D call. Trimming took off 0 bases at V and 2 bases at J, with 13 bases between the two ends. Looked up from germline, CDR1 is KGHSH and CDR2 is LQKENI. The CDR3 has 17 residues. DNA of the CDR3: TGTGCCAGCTCACCACCGGACCGGCCCATAAACACCGGGGAGCTGTTTTTT. Its protein is CASSPPDRPINTGELFF.

The count of this clonotype is one. The J gene is TRBJ2-5, the V gene TRBV11-2; 10 bases map to TRBD2. CDR1 and CDR2 from the germline V gene are SGHAT and FQNNGV. The trim removed 6 bases at V and 0 bases at J, leaving 7 bases unmatched. The CDR3 is made up of 16 amino acids. The DNA of the CDR3 is TGTGCCAGCAGTATCCCGACTAGCGGGTACCAAGAGACCCAGTACTTC. Encoded protein: CASSIPTSGYQETQYF.

The rearrangement links TRBV30 to TRBJ2-3, with D tentatively TRBD2 (5 bases). This CDR3 contains 16 residues. Trimming removed 0 bases from V and 3 bases from J, with 16 bases in between. Per the germline V gene, CDR1 is GTSNPN and CDR2 is SVGIG (reference sequence). CDR3 DNA: TGTGCCTGGAGTGTACCCTTATTAGCGACGACAGATACGCAGTATTTT. Its translation: CAWSVPLLATTDTQYF.

A few counts support this clonotype. CDR3 sequence (DNA): TGTGCCAGCAGCCAAGATAACCCGGGACACCCCATAAAGAGCTCTGGGGCCAACGTCCTGACTTTC. This sequence encodes CASSQDNPGHPIKSSGANVLTF. The V gene is TRBV14, the J gene TRBJ2-6, with D maybe TRBD1 (6 bases). Germline V lookup: CDR1 SGHDN, CDR2 FVKESK. V dropped 0 bases and J dropped 0 bases, with 24 bases sitting between them. The CDR3 extends over 22 amino acids.

A few counts support this clonotype. The chain employs TRBV11-1 and TRBJ2-1, with D uncertain. Deletions cut 1 base from V and 8 bases from J, with 12 bases between. The CDR3 loop spans 14 amino acids. From germline, CDR1 is SGHAT and CDR2 FQDESV (reference sequence). CDR3 sequence: CASSLGSALDEQFF. DNA of the CDR3: TGTGCCAGCAGCTTAGGATCTGCTTTGGATGAGCAGTTCTTC.

This clonotype was recorded many times. The chain combines TRBV20-1 with TRBJ1-4, with D possibly matching TRBD1 (5 bases). The CDR3 is 14 amino acids. Trimming took off 0 bases at V and 5 bases at J, with 10 bases between the two ends. Germline V CDR1 and CDR2: DFQATT, SNEGSKA (reference sequence). Here the CDR3 DNA reads TGCAGTGCTAGAGAAGACAGACTCAATGAAAAACTGTTTTTT. The encoded protein is CSAREDRLNEKLFF.

This clonotype was seen repeatedly, ten times or more. This chain links TRBV7-2 with TRBJ2-1, with 7 bases lining up with TRBD1. The germline CDR1 and CDR2 sequences are SGHTA and FQGNSA. J lost 13 bases, V lost 4 bases, and 13 bases had no gene match. This CDR3 comprises 14 residues. The CDR3 sequence: CASSSRDRSVNQFF. The CDR3 DNA sequence: TGTGCCAGCAGCTCACGGGACAGAAGTGTCAATCAGTTCTTC.

CDR3 amino acids: CASSLEGSTDTQYF. The CDR3 nucleotides are TGCGCCAGCAGCTTGGAGGGGAGCACAGATACGCAGTATTTT. This sequence joins TRBV5-1 and TRBJ2-3; the D gene is possibly TRBD1 (5 bases). Trimming pared 0 bases from V and 0 bases from J, leaving 5 bases between. The CDR3 extends over 14 amino acids. Germline CDR1 and CDR2: SGHRS and YFSETQ.